This is a list of T cell receptor beta chains from one sample in a study of a mutant IDH1 vaccine in newly diagnosed glioma. Their antigens are not known. The assay was immunoSEQ multiplex PCR, and TCRdb's table has in-frame clones only and misses some. The top ten hold 3.8% of the sample, which has tens of thousands of clones, roughly 87% seen once. Sequenced here: PBMCs, sampled from a glioma patient whose treatment included an IDH1 peptide vaccine. These receptors were collected from a man aged 25 to 40 with glioma. Each CDR3 is given with its conserved first and last residue. Each record gives: V gene, J gene, clone size, D gene, CDR3 length, CDR3 protein, CDR3 DNA. A D gene is named only where the DNA matches it firmly. Not every row has a clone size; where given, it reads once, few, many or a size class.

V: TRBV5-1; J: TRBJ2-2; size: -; D: -; length: 16; CDR3: CASSFTAGARSGELFF; DNA: TGCGCCAGCAGCTTTACGGCGGGGGCCCGAAGCGGGGAGCTGTTTTTT
V: TRBV30; J: TRBJ1-2; size: -; D: -; length: 11; CDR3: CAWSVRGLYTF; DNA: TGTGCCTGGAGTGTACGGGGACTCTACACCTTC
V: TRBV6-5; J: TRBJ1-3; size: -; D: -; length: 15; CDR3: CASMRVLSSGNTIYF; DNA: TGTGCCAGCATGAGGGTACTTTCCTCTGGAAACACCATATATTTT
V: TRBV11-2; J: TRBJ1-1; size: -; D: -; length: 15; CDR3: CASEHPGLGNTEAFF; DNA: TGTGCCAGCGAGCACCCGGGGCTGGGTAACACTGAAGCTTTCTTT
V: TRBV5-5; J: TRBJ1-1; size: -; D: -; length: 15; CDR3: CASSDSAWGYTEAFF; DNA: TGTGCCAGCAGCGACTCCGCTTGGGGCTACACTGAAGCTTTCTTT
V: TRBV5-1; J: TRBJ2-3; size: -; D: -; length: 17; CDR3: CASRPLGVPLSTDTQYF; DNA: TGCGCCAGCAGGCCCCTGGGAGTGCCTCTTAGCACAGATACGCAGTATTTT
V: TRBV11-2; J: TRBJ2-5; size: -; D: TRBD2; length: 15; CDR3: CASSLAGGSQETQYF; DNA: TGTGCCAGCAGCTTAGCGGGAGGGTCCCAAGAGACCCAGTACTTC
V: TRBV28; J: TRBJ1-5; size: -; D: -; length: 14; CDR3: CASSLGQVNQPQHF; DNA: TGTGCCAGCAGTTTGGGGCAGGTAAATCAGCCCCAGCATTTT
V: TRBV5-1; J: TRBJ1-2; size: -; D: -; length: 13; CDR3: CASSRWPIYGYTF; DNA: TGCGCCAGCAGCCGATGGCCGATCTATGGCTACACCTTC
V: TRBV7-2; J: TRBJ2-1; size: -; D: -; length: 12; CDR3: CASSFPPNEQFF; DNA: TGTGCCAGCAGCTTCCCCCCCAATGAGCAGTTCTTC
V: TRBV5-1; J: TRBJ2-2; size: -; D: -; length: 13; CDR3: CASSSPFSGELFF; DNA: TGCGCCAGCAGCTCTCCCTTCTCAGGGGAGCTGTTTTTT
V: TRBV19; J: TRBJ2-4; size: few; D: TRBD1; length: 14; CDR3: CASSTRGLKNIQYF; DNA: TGTGCCAGTAGTACCAGGGGGCTCAAAAACATTCAGTACTTC
V: TRBV7-8; J: TRBJ1-5; size: -; D: -; length: 15; CDR3: CASSTSALSNQPQHF; DNA: TGTGCCAGCAGCACGTCAGCCTTAAGCAATCAGCCCCAGCATTTT
V: TRBV13; J: TRBJ2-7; size: -; D: -; length: 11; CDR3: CASSLNYEQYF; DNA: TGTGCCAGCAGCTTAAACTACGAGCAGTACTTC
V: TRBV10-3; J: TRBJ1-2; size: -; D: -; length: 14; CDR3: CAISTGTDLYGYTF; DNA: TGTGCCATCAGCACCGGGACCGACTTGTATGGCTACACCTTC
V: TRBV2; J: TRBJ1-2; size: -; D: -; length: 14; CDR3: CASSDWGGYYGYTF; DNA: TGTGCCAGCAGTGATTGGGGAGGCTACTATGGCTACACCTTC
V: TRBV7-2; J: TRBJ2-3; size: few; D: -; length: 16; CDR3: CASSLAGRWFSDTQYF; DNA: TGTGCCAGCAGCTTAGCTGGCCGCTGGTTCTCGGATACGCAGTATTTT
V: TRBV5-4; J: TRBJ1-1; size: -; D: TRBD1; length: 15; CDR3: CASSFQGAGNTEAFF; DNA: TGTGCCAGCAGCTTCCAGGGGGCGGGGAACACTGAAGCTTTCTTT
V: TRBV5-6; J: TRBJ2-7; size: -; D: TRBD1; length: 15; CDR3: CASSFTGTGAYEQYF; DNA: TGTGCCAGCAGCTTCACCGGGACAGGAGCCTACGAGCAGTACTTC
V: TRBV7-6; J: TRBJ2-1; size: -; D: TRBD2; length: 15; CDR3: CASSHRLAGGNEQFF; DNA: TGTGCCAGTAGCCACCGACTAGCGGGGGGCAATGAGCAGTTCTTC
V: TRBV14; J: TRBJ2-2; size: -; D: -; length: 15; CDR3: CASSPGTARTGELFF; DNA: TGTGCCAGCAGCCCCGGGACGGCGAGGACCGGGGAGCTGTTTTTT
V: TRBV7-9; J: TRBJ1-5; size: few; D: -; length: 15; CDR3: CASSAMGGSNQPQHF; DNA: TGTGCCAGCAGCGCCATGGGGGGTAGCAATCAGCCCCAGCATTTT
V: TRBV11-2; J: TRBJ1-4; size: -; D: -; length: 15; CDR3: CASSSDEDGHEKLFF; DNA: TGTGCCAGCAGCTCCGACGAGGACGGCCATGAAAAACTGTTTTTT
V: TRBV19; J: TRBJ2-7; size: -; D: -; length: 13; CDR3: CASSIQGAYEQYF; DNA: TGTGCCAGTAGTATACAGGGCGCCTACGAGCAGTACTTC
V: TRBV29-1; J: TRBJ1-2; size: -; D: -; length: 12; CDR3: CSVGTAFYGYTF; DNA: TGCAGCGTTGGGACAGCCTTCTATGGCTACACCTTC
V: TRBV6-4; J: TRBJ1-1; size: -; D: -; length: 15; CDR3: CASSDIAGGNTEAFF; DNA: TGTGCCAGCAGTGACATCGCGGGGGGGAACACTGAAGCTTTCTTT
V: TRBV19; J: TRBJ2-7; size: -; D: -; length: 12; CDR3: CASSNTRYEQYF; DNA: TGTGCCAGTAGCAATACTAGATACGAGCAGTACTTC
V: TRBV12-5; J: TRBJ1-5; size: -; D: -; length: 16; CDR3: CASGLDPIGSNQPQHF; DNA: TGTGCTAGTGGTTTGGACCCCATCGGAAGTAATCAGCCCCAGCATTTT
V: TRBV18; J: TRBJ1-4; size: -; D: TRBD1; length: 14; CDR3: CASSTGTGVEKLFF; DNA: TGTGCCAGCTCGACCGGGACAGGGGTTGAAAAACTGTTTTTT
V: TRBV5-5; J: TRBJ1-1; size: -; D: TRBD1; length: 15; CDR3: CASSLLTGGFAEAFF; DNA: TGTGCCAGCAGCCTACTGACAGGGGGTTTTGCTGAAGCTTTCTTT
V: TRBV18; J: TRBJ1-2; size: -; D: -; length: 15; CDR3: CASSPRTETNYGYTF; DNA: TGTGCCAGCTCACCGCGGACAGAGACCAACTATGGCTACACCTTC
V: TRBV15; J: TRBJ2-3; size: -; D: TRBD2; length: 20; CDR3: CATSRAPGLAGVMSTDTQYF; DNA: TGTGCCACCAGCAGAGCTCCGGGACTAGCGGGGGTAATGAGCACAGATACGCAGTATTTT
V: TRBV11-2; J: TRBJ2-4; size: -; D: -; length: 11; CDR3: CASSSGQPQYF; DNA: TGTGCCAGCAGCTCTGGACAGCCTCAGTACTTC
V: TRBV4-1; J: TRBJ2-1; size: -; D: TRBD1; length: 13; CDR3: CASSQATGGGRFF; DNA: TGCGCCAGCAGCCAGGCCACAGGGGGCGGCCGGTTCTTC
V: TRBV5-1; J: TRBJ2-7; size: -; D: -; length: 16; CDR3: CASSLDHGIPSSEQYF; DNA: TGCGCCAGCAGCTTGGATCATGGGATCCCTTCGAGCGAGCAGTACTTC
V: TRBV4-1; J: TRBJ2-5; size: -; D: -; length: 15; CDR3: CASSQVQGYWGGQYF; DNA: TGCGCCAGCAGCCAAGTCCAGGGCTATTGGGGAGGCCAGTACTTC
V: TRBV19; J: TRBJ2-1; size: -; D: -; length: 17; CDR3: CASSIGSHRILYNEQFF; DNA: TGTGCCAGTAGTATAGGGAGTCACAGGATACTGTACAATGAGCAGTTCTTC
V: TRBV5-1; J: TRBJ1-6; size: -; D: -; length: 16; CDR3: CASSLGSRSYNSPLHF; DNA: TGCGCCAGCAGCTTGGGTTCTAGGTCCTATAATTCACCCCTCCACTTT
V: TRBV18; J: TRBJ1-3; size: -; D: TRBD1; length: 16; CDR3: CASSPTTGAGGNTIYF; DNA: TGTGCCAGCTCACCGACGACAGGGGCCGGTGGAAACACCATATATTTT
V: TRBV13; J: TRBJ2-3; size: -; D: -; length: 14; CDR3: CASSLFGVVDTQYF; DNA: TGTGCCAGCAGCTTATTCGGGGTAGTGGATACGCAGTATTTT
V: TRBV19; J: TRBJ2-4; size: -; D: TRBD1; length: 15; CDR3: CASSLGSGGKNIQYF; DNA: TGTGCCAGTAGTCTAGGGTCAGGGGGCAAAAACATTCAGTACTTC
V: TRBV12-5; J: TRBJ2-7; size: -; D: -; length: 16; CDR3: CASGLVLRRGGGEQYF; DNA: TGTGCTAGTGGTTTGGTACTTCGCAGGGGAGGAGGCGAGCAGTACTTC
V: TRBV30; J: TRBJ2-1; size: -; D: -; length: 14; CDR3: CAWSRDTLYNEQFF; DNA: TGTGCCTGGAGTCGTGACACGTTATACAATGAGCAGTTCTTC
V: TRBV30; J: TRBJ1-2; size: -; D: -; length: 13; CDR3: CAWSLGINYGYTF; DNA: TGTGCCTGGAGTTTGGGGATTAACTATGGCTACACCTTC
V: TRBV7-9; J: TRBJ2-1; size: -; D: TRBD2; length: 15; CDR3: CASSRSGESYNEQFF; DNA: TGTGCCAGCAGCCGAAGCGGGGAATCCTACAATGAGCAGTTCTTC